This T cell receptor beta chain was obtained from a study of blood T cell repertoires in COVID-19. Repertoires were generated with immunoSEQ multiplex PCR, while TCRdb's copy carries only in-frame clones and drops some. The sample lists approximately 480,000 clones, around 90% seen once, with 0.65% to 0.9% in the top ten. V was cut by 1 base and J by 5 bases, with 14 bases left in between. From germline, CDR1 is SEHNR and CDR2 FQNEAQ (reference sequence). The CDR3 spans 15 residues. The chain joins TRBV7-9 to TRBJ1-2; tentatively, D is TRBD1 (5 bases). This receptor was identified in a woman aged 18-29 years who had recovered from COVID-19. Material for sequencing was PBMCs or T cells enriched from blood (not recorded which). The chain's CDR3 is CASSLGEVRTYGYTF. The DNA for the CDR3 is TGTGCCAGCAGCTTAGGAGAGGTACGGACATATGGCTACACCTTC.